This passage covers 12 T cell receptor beta chains from one sample sequenced in a study of blood T cell repertoires in COVID-19. TCRdb keeps only in-frame clones here, not all; method: immunoSEQ multiplex PCR. Here the sample spans over 150,000 clones, roughly 85% being singletons. The sequencing sample was made of peripheral blood. Receptors were obtained from a man aged 35 to 55 with acute or convalescent COVID-19.

The chain joins TRBV7-8 to TRBJ1-6; weak D call: TRBD1 (5 bases). The CDR3 consists of 16 residues. Trimming removed 1 base from V and 6 bases from J, with 13 bases in between. The germline V gene has CDR1 SGHVS and CDR2 FQNEAQ. The CDR3 DNA is TGTGCCAGCAGCTTAGAAGGGAGGGGACTTAATTCACCCCTCCACTTT. It codes for CASSLEGRGLNSPLHF.

CDR3 in amino acids: CASSPLAGSADTQYF. In nucleotides, the CDR3 is TGTGCCAGCAGTCCTCTAGCAGGCAGCGCAGATACGCAGTATTTT. V gene TRBV3-1 (or the pseudogene TRBV3-2) combines with J gene TRBJ2-3; D might be TRBD2 (5 bases). Germline V gene lookup returns CDR1 LGHDT and CDR2 YNNKEL (reference sequence). Deletions cut 6 bases from V and 4 bases from J, with 17 bases between. This CDR3 spans 15 amino acids.

V and J are TRBV6-5 and TRBJ1-2; maybe TRBD1 (6 bases). V lost 5 bases to trimming and J lost 7 bases, with 14 bases between them. This CDR3 has 13 residues. Germline V gene sequence: CDR1 MNHEY, CDR2 SVGAGI. The CDR3 reads CASSRTVYGGYTF. CDR3 DNA sequence: TGTGCCAGCAGTAGGACAGTCTACGGTGGCTACACCTTC.

This chain connects TRBV11-2 to TRBJ2-7; TRBD1 matches at 8 bases. Germline V gene lookup returns CDR1 SGHAT and CDR2 FQNNGV. This CDR3 has 14 residues. After removal of 5 bases from V and 6 bases from J, the junction contained 9 bases not matched to a gene. The CDR3 region has the DNA TGTGCCAGCAGCCCGTTACTCGACAGGGGCGAGCAGTACTTC. Protein sequence: CASSPLLDRGEQYF.

The rearrangement uses TRBV5-5 and TRBJ1-2; D is unresolved. V dropped 4 bases and J dropped 10 bases, with 23 bases sitting between them. From germline, CDR1 is SGHKS and CDR2 YYEKEE (reference sequence). The CDR3 runs 15 residues. CDR3 in DNA: TGTGCCAGCAGCCGCTTTTTGGAACGGCAGGATGACTACACCTTC. Encoded protein: CASSRFLERQDDYTF. The variable domain in full, completed from reference TRBV5-5 and TRBJ1-2, reads DAGVTQSPTHLIKTRGQQVTLRCSPISGHKSVSWYQQVLGQGPQFIFQYYEKEERGRGNFPDRFSARQFPNYSSELNVNALLLGDSALYLCASSRFLERQDDYTFGSGTRLTVV.

V gene TRBV10-1 combines with J gene TRBJ2-5; D is possibly TRBD1 (6 bases). Germline V gives CDR1 WNHNN, CDR2 SYGVQD (reference sequence). V lost 2 bases and J lost 2, with 6 bases in between. CDR3 length equals 13 residues. CDR3 coding DNA: TGCGCCAGCAGTGAGGACAGGCAAGAGACCCAGTACTTC. Amino acids: CASSEDRQETQYF.

The rearrangement uses TRBV7-2 and TRBJ2-5, with 11 bases fitting TRBD2. Losses at the gene ends were 5 bases for V and 5 bases for J; bases not matched to a gene: 7. This CDR3 region has 15 residues. CDR1 is SGHTA, CDR2 FQGNSA, per germline. The CDR3 DNA follows: TGTGCCAGCAGCCAGGAACTAGCGGGGGATGAGACCCAGTACTTC. As protein: CASSQELAGDETQYF.

V usage is TRBV6-2 or TRBV6-3 and J usage is TRBJ1-2; no firm D call. The CDR3 totals 13 residues. Looked up from germline, CDR1 is MNHEY and CDR2 is SVGEGT. V was trimmed by 2 bases and J by 5 bases, leaving 9 bases between them. As DNA, the CDR3 is TGTGCCAGCAGTTACAGCGGTCCGTATGGCTACACCTTC. It yields the protein CASSYSGPYGYTF.

This chain uses TRBV29-1 with TRBJ1-2; 9 bases align to TRBD1. The ends lost 5 bases at V and 4 bases at J; junction bases unmatched: 5. CDR3 length: 13 amino acids. Germline V gives CDR1 SQVTM, CDR2 ANQGSEA. CDR3 region: CSVRDRDGYGYTF. In DNA, the CDR3 is TGCAGCGTTAGGGACAGGGACGGCTATGGCTACACCTTC.

The chain carries TRBV11-2 and TRBJ2-1; D is ambiguous. The V gene lost 5 bases and the J gene lost 4 bases, with 9 bases spanning the gap. CDR1 and CDR2 (germline): SGHAT, FQNNGV. This CDR3 has 13 residues. The CDR3: CASSLGPYNEQFF. In DNA form, the CDR3 reads TGTGCCAGCAGCCTAGGGCCATACAATGAGCAGTTCTTC.

This clone was picked up one time. The chain joins TRBV2 to TRBJ2-3; 7 bases are shared with TRBD1. Trimming took 2 bases from V and 0 from J; bases not matched to a gene: 8. The CDR3 runs 17 residues. Looked up from germline, CDR1 is SNHLY and CDR2 is FYNNEI. The CDR3 region is CASSEWTGTASTDTQYF. As DNA, the CDR3 is TGTGCCAGCAGTGAATGGACTGGGACAGCTAGCACAGATACGCAGTATTTT.

The J gene is TRBJ1-1, the V gene TRBV10-3; no definite D call. CDR1 and CDR2 from the germline V gene are ENHRY and SYGVKD. V was clipped by 7 bases and J by 10 bases, with 16 bases between them. CDR3 length equals 12 residues. CDR3 in DNA: TGTGCCATCACCGAGAGCGGAACGGGAGCTTTCTTT. Translated: CAITESGTGAFF.